This T cell receptor beta chain was captured by sequencing in a study of CD8+ T cells in alopecia areata. Across the study: Oral tofacitinib, 5 to 10 mg twice daily, was given in an open-label trial. Study-level results: Tofacitinib delivered significant drops in scalp clonality and in expanded CD8+ clones among the top 100. Many expanded lesional clones remained in scalp and blood on tofacitinib.

In regard to this clone: Its matching antigen is unknown.

Extracted RNA was reverse transcribed into cDNA, the sequencing template. Some clones are missing from TCRdb's copy, which holds only in-frame ones; the method was immunoSEQ multiplex PCR. The table lists roughly 200,000 clones, roughly 40% of them singletons. Treatment meaning: oral pan-JAK inhibitor, 5-10 mg twice daily. Lesional scalp punch biopsies and peripheral blood were collected from alopecia areata patients. The sequence was obtained from a human donor with alopecia areata. The sequencing used CD4+ T cells sorted from blood, collected around week 37, from a patient treated with tofacitinib.

The chain's CDR3 is CAWSGTSGITDTQYF. CDR3 nucleotides: TGTGCCTGGAGTGGGACTAGCGGAATCACAGATACGCAGTATTTT. The chain couples TRBV30 to TRBJ2-3, with TRBD2 matching 10 bases. The CDR3 runs to 15 residues. After removal of 1 base from V and 2 bases from J, the junction contained 3 bases not matched to a gene. The germline V gene encodes CDR1 GTSNPN and CDR2 SVGIG (reference sequence).